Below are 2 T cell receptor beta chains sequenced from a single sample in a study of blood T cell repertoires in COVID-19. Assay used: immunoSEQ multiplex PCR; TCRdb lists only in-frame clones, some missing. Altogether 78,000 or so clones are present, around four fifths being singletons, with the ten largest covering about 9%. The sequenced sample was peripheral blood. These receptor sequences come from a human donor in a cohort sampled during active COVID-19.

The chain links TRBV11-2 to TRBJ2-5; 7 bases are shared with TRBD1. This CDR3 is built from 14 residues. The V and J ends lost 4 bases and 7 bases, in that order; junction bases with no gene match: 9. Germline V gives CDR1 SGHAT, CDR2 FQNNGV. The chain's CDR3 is CASSSPTGIGTQYF. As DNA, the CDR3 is TGTGCCAGCAGCTCACCGACAGGGATTGGGACCCAGTACTTC.

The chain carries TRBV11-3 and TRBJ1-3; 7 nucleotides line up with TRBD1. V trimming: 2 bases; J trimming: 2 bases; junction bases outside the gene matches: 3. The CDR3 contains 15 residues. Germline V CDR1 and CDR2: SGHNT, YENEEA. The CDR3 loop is CASSLKGAAGNTIYF. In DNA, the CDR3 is TGTGCCAGCAGCTTAAAGGGGGCTGCTGGAAACACCATATATTTT. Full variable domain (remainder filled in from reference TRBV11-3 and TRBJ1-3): EAGVVQSPRYKIIEKKQPVAFWCNPISGHNTLYWYLQNLGQGPELLIRYENEEAVDDSQLPKDRFSAERLKGVDSTLKIQPAELGDSAVYLCASSLKGAAGNTIYFGEGSWLTVV.